Detailed here is one T cell receptor (beta chain). Other nucleotide sequences in the sample specify the same CDR3. Libraries were prepared by immunoSEQ multiplex PCR; TCRdb keeps only in-frame clonotypes and omits some of them. This repertoire shows some 15,000 clones, about 50% found once; its top ten account for roughly 37%. CDR3 size: 14 residues. From germline, CDR1 is GTSNPN and CDR2 SVGIG (reference sequence). V lost 5 bases to trimming and J lost 1 base, with 11 bases between them. The record originates from a study of radiation and T cells in renal cell carcinoma. Stated treatment: 15 Gy SBRT to primary tumor, nephrectomy 4 weeks later.

Source: tumor tissue, taken from a patient whose treatment included radiotherapy and nephrectomy. This chain links TRBV30 with TRBJ2-2; possibly TRBD1 for D (5 bases). The receptor's source is a woman aged 55-70 years with renal cell carcinoma. CDR3 in amino acids: CAWVRQGNTGELFF. Written as DNA, the CDR3 is TGTGCCTGGGTTAGGCAGGGGAACACCGGGGAGCTGTTTTTT.